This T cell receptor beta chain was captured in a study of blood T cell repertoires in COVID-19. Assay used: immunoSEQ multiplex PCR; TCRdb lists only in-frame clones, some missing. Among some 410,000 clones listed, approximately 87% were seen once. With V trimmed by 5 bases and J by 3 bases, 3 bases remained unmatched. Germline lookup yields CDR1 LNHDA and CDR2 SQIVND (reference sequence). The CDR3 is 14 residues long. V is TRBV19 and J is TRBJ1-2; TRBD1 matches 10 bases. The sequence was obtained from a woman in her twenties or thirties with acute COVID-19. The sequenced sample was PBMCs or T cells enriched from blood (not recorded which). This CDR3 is CASSPGTGDYGYTF. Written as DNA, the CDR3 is TGTGCCAGTAGTCCCGGGACAGGGGACTATGGCTACACCTTC.